This T cell receptor (beta chain) is from a study of cytotoxic CD8 clonotypes in ibrutinib-treated CLL (dated by TCRdb to the early 2020s). In the study overall: The cohort had around twelve relapsed/refractory and more than 14 treatment-naive patients; 17 were IGHV unmutated. Partial responses were observed in 24 patients and complete responses in 2; after a median follow-up of around 68 months, remission was maintained in some 14 patients and progression was observed in roughly 12. Samples at response were collected after a median of 12 months of treatment, with a range of roughly 6 to 40 months. On average, each sample yielded around 250,000 productive templates and 94,082 productive rearrangements. Longitudinal samples were obtainable from about 30% of the 86 participants in the trial. Cryopreserved peripheral blood mononuclear cells were obtained prior to treatment, at the time of response, and at either disease progression or sustained remission. Every remission and progressive disease sample was obtained while ibrutinib was still being received by the patients.

Points the paper makes about the study in general: Public clonotypes were rare and either shrank or stayed stable during treatment, and the rise in clonality at ibrutinib response reflected expansion of private clonotypes. At ibrutinib response clonality went up, during sustained remission it held steady, and at progression it dropped back toward baseline. At baseline, clonality was higher than in age-matched healthy donors and showed a strong correlation with circulating CD8+ T-cell counts. Lymph node repertoires were not examined, and the timing of sampling was not matched between patients in sustained remission and those whose disease progressed.

The CDR3 numbers 14 residues from cysteine through phenylalanine. The DNA shown is the 42-base CDR3, in frame from base 1. The V and J ends are trimmed by 3 bases and 2 bases, leaving 9 bases between them. CDR1 MDHEN and CDR2 SYDVKM are derived from the germline V gene. The sample's time point label, decoded: roughly 23 months on ibrutinib. For TCR beta library preparation, around 2 micrograms of genomic DNA were isolated from cryopreserved PBMCs. High-throughput TCR beta sequencing was performed on longitudinal blood samples from CLL patients receiving ibrutinib monotherapy. The patients were enrolled in a single-center, open-label phase 2 trial of ibrutinib monotherapy. As regards this clone: The clone's antigen remains unknown. The sample holds no much larger clone one base away, and base qualities are not on file.

The goal of deep resolution MiSeq sequencing was a depth between 1 in 1 million and 1 in 200,000 T cells, and coverage averaged 10x per clonotype. TCR beta libraries were generated with the immunoSEQ hsTCRB Kit. As for the original processing: The data were analyzed with ImmunoSEQ Analyzer and ImmunoSEQ Data Assistant, and V, D and J gene assignments followed IMGT definitions. Clonality, which ranges from 0 to 1, was calculated as one minus the normalized Shannon entropy of productive rearrangement frequencies. Only overrepresented clonotypes making up at least 0.05% of the repertoire of each patient were included in the public clonotype analysis. Some 12 age-matched healthy donor repertoires from immuneACCESS served as clonality controls. Imported from immuneACCESS, the table was reduced by TCRdb to in-frame sequences with V and J called. These copies leave out some clones; in studies compared against another copy, an unresolved V gene accounts for under half, and the cause of the remainder is not known. V, J and clone size derive from that table, while D and trimming were established from the DNA sequence. In this sample the table shows 140,000 to 150,000 clones, roughly three quarters of which occur a single time. Clones ranked in the top ten supply around 4.9% of the sample.

The sequences come from PBMCs, collected after 24 months of ibrutinib treatment. Rearrangement joined TRBV28 to TRBJ2-3, with a tentative D gene TRBD1 over 5 matching bases. The origin of this receptor is a human donor with chronic lymphocytic leukemia. The DNA is as follows: TGTGCCAGCAGTTTTGACAGTCCCACAGATACGCAGTATTTT. This encodes CASSFDSPTDTQYF.